A single sample gave rise to the 29 T cell receptor beta chains below, sequenced in a study of T cell responses to AZD1222 COVID-19 vaccine. TCRdb's copy holds only in-frame clones and misses some; the assay was immunoSEQ multiplex PCR. The data show tens of thousands of clones, 85% to 90% seen once. This specimen was peripheral blood, taken on day 0 of MenACWY control vaccination. These receptors came from an adult in good health.

This clone came up once. This rearrangement joins TRBV20-1 to TRBJ2-7; D gene ambiguous. CDR1 is DFQATT and CDR2 is SNEGSKA in the germline V gene (reference sequence). V was shortened by 3 bases and J by 0 bases, with 12 bases between the two germline ends. The CDR3 consists of 14 residues. The CDR3 coding sequence is TGCAGTGCTAGTAACAGAGCCCCCTCCTACGAGCAGTACTTC. Protein sequence: CSASNRAPSYEQYF.

The chain uses TRBV24-1 and TRBJ1-1, with D possibly being TRBD1 (6 bases). CDR1 is KGHDR, CDR2 SFDVKD, per germline. The length of the CDR3 is 16 residues. V lost 3 bases to trimming and J lost 0 bases, with 13 bases between them. The CDR3, as DNA: TGTGCCACCAGTGATCCGAGACAGGACGTGAACACTGAAGCTTTCTTT. It yields the protein CATSDPRQDVNTEAFF.

V and J are TRBV29-1 and TRBJ1-3, with a tentative D call TRBD1 (5 bases). The CDR3 is made up of 17 amino acids. Germline-derived CDR1 and CDR2 are SQVTM and ANQGSEA. The V end lost 0 bases, the J end lost 0 bases, and 15 bases lay between the germline ends. For the CDR3, the DNA is TGCAGCGTTGAAGATCTTGCCCGGGGCCTCTCTGGAAACACCATATATTTT. Protein sequence: CSVEDLARGLSGNTIYF.

The rearrangement joins TRBV5-1 to TRBJ2-2; D remains unclear. The CDR3 runs to 16 residues. Deletions cut 0 bases from V and 1 base from J, with 10 bases between. CDR1 SGHRS and CDR2 YFSETQ come from the germline V gene. Here the CDR3 DNA reads TGCGCCAGCAGCTTGGGAGGCAGCCTGAACACCGGGGAGCTGTTTTTT. Its protein is CASSLGGSLNTGELFF.

The rearrangement joins TRBV9 to TRBJ2-7, with TRBD1 matching over 10 bases. CDR1 and CDR2 (germline): SGDLS, YYNGEE. V trimming: 10 bases; J trimming: 3 bases; junction bases outside the gene matches: 19. This CDR3 is 17 amino acids long. The CDR3 sequence is CAGVRDRGHSLIYEQYF. CDR3 in DNA: TGTGCCGGAGTCCGGGACAGGGGCCATTCCCTTATCTACGAGCAGTACTTC.

The rearrangement uses TRBV14 and TRBJ2-1; possible D gene TRBD1, 7 bases. The CDR3 spans 17 residues. Trimming pared 3 bases from V and 9 bases from J, leaving 24 bases between. From germline, CDR1 is SGHDN and CDR2 FVKESK. The CDR3 is CASSQGAHRGVSGEQFF. CDR3 in DNA: TGTGCCAGCAGCCAGGGTGCCCACAGGGGAGTTAGCGGTGAGCAGTTCTTC.

J is TRBJ1-5 and V is TRBV28; a possible D gene is TRBD1 (5 bases). The CDR3 spans 13 residues. Germline V gene data show CDR1 as MDHEN and CDR2 as SYDVKM. Trimming shortened V by 5 bases and J by 7 bases, and 12 bases separated the two germline ends. The DNA of the CDR3 is TGTGCCAGCAGTCCTAAGGGGTGGCAGCCCCAGCATTTT. Protein sequence: CASSPKGWQPQHF.

The rearrangement uses TRBV29-1 and TRBJ2-3; possible D gene TRBD2, 5 bases. Germline V gene data show CDR1 as SQVTM and CDR2 as ANQGSEA. The V end lost 7 bases, the J end lost 3 bases, and 14 bases lay between the germline ends. CDR3 length: 13 residues. This CDR3 is CSAGDPGTDTQYF. CDR3 DNA: TGCAGCGCCGGGGATCCCGGGACAGATACGCAGTATTTT.

The rearrangement joins TRBV7-9 to TRBJ1-1; tentatively, D is TRBD1 (5 bases). V was shortened by 6 bases and J by 11 bases, with 19 bases between the two germline ends. The CDR3 covers 13 residues. CDR1 SEHNR and CDR2 FQNEAQ come from the germline V gene (reference sequence). The CDR3 nucleotides read TGTGCCAGCAGTACCCTTGGGACTAACGCGGCTTTCTTT. As protein: CASSTLGTNAAFF.

V and J are TRBV2 and TRBJ2-1; weak D call: TRBD2 (5 bases). V was cut by 7 bases and J by 6 bases, with 19 bases left in between. Germline loops: CDR1 SNHLY, CDR2 FYNNEI. The CDR3 is made up of 15 amino acids. The CDR3 loop reads CASTARTGIGNEQFF. The DNA for the CDR3 is TGTGCCAGCACCGCACGCACCGGGATAGGCAATGAGCAGTTCTTC.

The chain combines TRBV6-1 with TRBJ2-5; D is perhaps TRBD2 (5 bases). CDR3 length: 15 residues. CDR1 is MNHNS and CDR2 is SASEGT in the germline V gene. Trimming removed 0 bases at V and 3 bases at J, with 11 bases between. CDR3 in amino acids: CASSEARARKETQYF. In nucleotides, the CDR3 is TGTGCCAGCAGTGAAGCGCGGGCCAGAAAAGAGACCCAGTACTTC.

This clone has more than one count but fewer than ten. This chain joins TRBV1 and TRBJ2-3; the table names TRBD2, a call not compared with the DNA. TRBV1 is reported as a pseudogene. There are 15 residues in the CDR3. The CDR3 DNA reads TGCACCACCGTGGGACTAGCGGGGATGCCAGATACGCAGTATTTT. This sequence encodes CTTVGLAGMPDTQYF.

This clone has only one observation. The rearrangement uses TRBV2 and TRBJ1-2, with D uncertain. Germline V gene sequence: CDR1 SNHLY, CDR2 FYNNEI. CDR3 size: 13 residues. V was shortened by 3 bases and J by 2 bases, with 7 bases between the two germline ends. Here the CDR3 reads CASSDVANYGYTF. CDR3 DNA sequence: TGTGCCAGCAGTGATGTAGCCAACTATGGCTACACCTTC.

V gene TRBV6-5 combines with J gene TRBJ2-7; no clear D. Germline V gene data show CDR1 as MNHEY and CDR2 as SVGAGI. Between the trimmed V and J ends, which lost 2 bases and 2 bases, there was a span of 4 bases. The CDR3 is made up of 12 amino acids. As DNA, the CDR3 is TGTGCCAGCAGTTACAAAGCCTACGAGCAGTACTTC. This codes for CASSYKAYEQYF.

The chain employs TRBV18 and TRBJ2-7, with D possibly being TRBD2 (5 bases). The germline V gene has CDR1 KGHSH and CDR2 LQKENI. V was pared by 3 bases and J by 5 bases, with 14 bases between. CDR3 length: 14 amino acids. CDR3 nucleotides: TGTGCCAGCTCACCGCTGGCTTGGGGAGACGAGCAGTACTTC. Its protein is CASSPLAWGDEQYF.

This rearrangement joins TRBV29-1 to TRBJ2-7; 9 positions match TRBD1. V shed 7 bases, J shed 4 bases, and the junction held 11 bases outside the gene matches. Germline loops: CDR1 SQVTM, CDR2 ANQGSEA. This CDR3 is built from 14 residues. The CDR3 DNA reads TGCAGCGCTGTGACGACAGGGGGGTCGTACGAGCAGTACTTC. Residues: CSAVTTGGSYEQYF.

CDR3 amino acids: CASSLDLGDPGEQPQHF. For the CDR3, the DNA is TGTGCCAGCAGCTTGGATTTGGGGGACCCGGGAGAGCAGCCCCAGCATTTT. The rearrangement joins TRBV5-8 to TRBJ1-5, with a weak D call TRBD1 (5 bases). The CDR3 extends over 17 amino acids. The germline gives CDR1 SGHTS, CDR2 YDEGEE. V was shortened by 0 bases and J by 7 bases, with 20 bases between the two germline ends.

This clone was counted only a few times. V usage is TRBV7-9 and J usage is TRBJ2-1; 7 positions match TRBD2. V gave up 2 bases and J gave up 5 bases; unmatched junction bases: 3. The CDR3 loop spans 14 amino acids. In germline, CDR1 is SEHNR, CDR2 FQNEAQ (reference sequence). For the CDR3, the DNA is TGTGCCAGCAGCTTAAGCGGGACCAACAATGAGCAGTTCTTC. Residues: CASSLSGTNNEQFF.

The chain couples TRBV9 to TRBJ2-2, with 9 bases lining up with TRBD2. The CDR3 is 15 residues long. The V and J ends lost 3 bases and 6 bases, in that order; junction bases with no gene match: 6. From germline, CDR1 is SGDLS and CDR2 YYNGEE. CDR3 region: CASSGPGLAPGELFF. The CDR3, as DNA: TGTGCCAGCAGCGGGCCGGGACTAGCCCCCGGGGAGCTGTTTTTT.

The chain is built from TRBV15 and TRBJ2-6; TRBD1 aligns across 8 bases. J gave up 0 bases and V 0 bases, and 4 bases lay outside the gene matches. Germline V lookup: CDR1 LNHNV, CDR2 YYDKDF (reference sequence). The CDR3 runs to 18 residues. CDR3 in DNA: TGTGCCACCAGCAGAGACTGGACAGGGAACTCTGGGGCCAACGTCCTGACTTTC. Its translation: CATSRDWTGNSGANVLTF. Variable domain in full (rest from reference TRBV15 and TRBJ2-6): DAMVIQNPRYQVTQFGKPVTLSCSQTLNHNVMYWYQQKSSQAPKLLFHYYDKDFNNEADTPDNFQSRRPNTSFCFLDIRSPGLGDTAMYLCATSRDWTGNSGANVLTFGAGSRLTVL.

The rearrangement joins TRBV18 to TRBJ2-1, with TRBD2 identical over 8 bases. Germline CDR1 and CDR2: KGHSH and LQKENI. Unmatched junction bases numbered 8, after V lost 2 bases and J lost 8 bases. The CDR3 has 15 residues. Here the CDR3 DNA reads TGTGCCAGCTCACCAATAGCGGGGAGCAAGGATGAGCAGTTCTTC. Its translation: CASSPIAGSKDEQFF. Together with reference TRBV18 and TRBJ2-1, the CDR3 gives the full variable domain: NAGVMQNPRHLVRRRGQEARLRCSPMKGHSHVYWYRQLPEEGLKFMVYLQKENIIDESGMPKERFSAEFPKEGPSILRIQQVVRGDSAAYFCASSPIAGSKDEQFFGPGTRLTVL.

The V call is TRBV30, the J call TRBJ2-6, with TRBD1 identical over 8 bases. CDR3 size: 14 residues. The trim removed 2 bases at V and 8 bases at J, leaving 5 bases unmatched. Germline V CDR1 and CDR2: GTSNPN, SVGIG (reference sequence). This chain's CDR3 is CAWSLDRGTNVLTF. The CDR3 region has the DNA TGTGCCTGGAGTTTAGACAGGGGAACCAACGTCCTGACTTTC.

This chain uses TRBV27 with TRBJ1-4; no definite D call. CDR3 size: 13 residues. CDR1 is MNHEY, CDR2 SMNVEV, per germline (reference sequence). V was trimmed by 6 bases and J by 8 bases, leaving 13 bases between them. CDR3 DNA: TGTGCCAGCAGCCCTCGAACGGGGGAAAAACTGTTTTTT. Protein product: CASSPRTGEKLFF.

The rearrangement links TRBV2 to TRBJ1-2, with no clear D. Germline V lookup: CDR1 SNHLY, CDR2 FYNNEI. CDR3 length equals 14 residues. The V end lost 1 base, the J end lost 2 bases, and 8 bases lay between the germline ends. The CDR3 sequence is CASSEGSLNYGYTF. CDR3 nucleotide sequence: TGTGCCAGCAGTGAAGGCAGCTTAAACTATGGCTACACCTTC.

The rearrangement joins TRBV9 to TRBJ1-2, with 7 bases identical to TRBD1. Germline V gene data show CDR1 as SGDLS and CDR2 as YYNGEE. The ends lost 4 bases at V and 3 bases at J; junction bases unmatched: 3. The length of the CDR3 is 13 residues. CDR3 coding DNA: TGTGCCAGCAGCCACGACAGGGACTATGGCTACACCTTC. It yields the protein CASSHDRDYGYTF.

This chain links TRBV5-5 with TRBJ2-1; a possible D gene is TRBD1 (5 bases). The CDR3 runs 15 residues. Germline V gene data show CDR1 as SGHKS and CDR2 as YYEKEE (reference sequence). Trimming stripped 0 bases from V and 0 bases from J, with 7 bases between. The CDR3 spells CASSLATDSYNEQFF. CDR3 in DNA: TGTGCCAGCAGCTTGGCGACAGACTCCTACAATGAGCAGTTCTTC.

Points on this clone: At one end the junction does not follow the germline gene, possibly because of a read error. The V gene is TRBV11-2, the J gene TRBJ2-1; 7 bases map to TRBD1. The germline V gene encodes CDR1 SGHAT and CDR2 FQNNGV. There are 13 residues in the CDR3. The DNA of the CDR3 is TGTGCCAGCAGCCTAGACAGGGTCGGTGAGCAGTTCTTC. As protein: CASSLDRVGEQFF.

J is TRBJ2-2 and V is TRBV28, with D uncertain. The CDR3 extends over 11 amino acids. The V end was cut by 3 bases, the J end by 5 bases, with 1 base between. Germline V gives CDR1 MDHEN, CDR2 SYDVKM. CDR3 in DNA: TGTGCCAGCAGTTTTACCGGGGAGCTGTTTTTT. Its protein product is CASSFTGELFF.

The CDR3 DNA reads TGCGCCAGCAGCCAAGAGGGACAGGGAAGCGCAGCCTATGGCTACACCTTC. This encodes CASSQEGQGSAAYGYTF. The chain couples TRBV4-3 to TRBJ1-2, with 9 bases fitting TRBD1. CDR3 length: 17 residues. Trimming removed 0 bases from V and 4 bases from J; junction bases left unmatched: 9. Germline V CDR1 and CDR2: LGHNA, YSLEER.